Included here is one T cell receptor (beta chain) sequence, with context. Its specificity is unknown. Per-sample PBMC isolation yielded at least 7 million cells. This CDR3 has 14 amino acids. Germline values: CDR1 DFQATT, CDR2 SNEGSKA (reference sequence). Between the trimmed V and J ends, which lost 2 bases and 6 bases, there was a span of 17 bases. This sample was taken from a study of blood T cells in healthy people across ages. Study conclusions and caveats: As naive T cell percentage varied, TCR beta diversity correlated strongly with it. Since the PBMCs were unsorted, naive and antigen-experienced cells could not be conclusively compared.

Using a J-beta primer mix together with a sample-barcoded 5' primer, a second PCR was run for roughly 7 to 11 cycles. Samples each returned at least 3 million CDR3-containing paired-end reads. TCRdb re-derived calls from the 5' RACE reads in MiXCR, one entry per CDR3 protein. The table records roughly 2 million distinct CDR3 sequences, approximately 50% of them present only once. The J gene is TRBJ2-7, the V gene TRBV20-1; no definite D call. The sequencing input was blood. The sequence derives from a woman aged 40 to 49 in good health. CDR3 nucleotides: TGCAGTGCTAGATCCCCGACACAACTGGGCGAGCAGTACTTC. Translating it yields CSARSPTQLGEQYF.